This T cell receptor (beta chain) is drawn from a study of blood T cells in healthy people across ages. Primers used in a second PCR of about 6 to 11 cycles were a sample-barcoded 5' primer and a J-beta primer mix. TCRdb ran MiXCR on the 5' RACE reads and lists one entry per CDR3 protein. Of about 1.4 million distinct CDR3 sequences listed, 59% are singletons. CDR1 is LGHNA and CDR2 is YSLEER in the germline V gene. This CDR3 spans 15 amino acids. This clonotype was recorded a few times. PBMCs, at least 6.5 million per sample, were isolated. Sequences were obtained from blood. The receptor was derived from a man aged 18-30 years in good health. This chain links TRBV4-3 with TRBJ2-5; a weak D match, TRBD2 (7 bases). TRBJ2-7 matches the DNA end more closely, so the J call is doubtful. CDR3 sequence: CASSQEGGAVPEQYF. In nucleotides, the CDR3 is TGCGCCAGCAGCCAAGAAGGGGGGGCAGTCCCCGAGCAGTACTTC.